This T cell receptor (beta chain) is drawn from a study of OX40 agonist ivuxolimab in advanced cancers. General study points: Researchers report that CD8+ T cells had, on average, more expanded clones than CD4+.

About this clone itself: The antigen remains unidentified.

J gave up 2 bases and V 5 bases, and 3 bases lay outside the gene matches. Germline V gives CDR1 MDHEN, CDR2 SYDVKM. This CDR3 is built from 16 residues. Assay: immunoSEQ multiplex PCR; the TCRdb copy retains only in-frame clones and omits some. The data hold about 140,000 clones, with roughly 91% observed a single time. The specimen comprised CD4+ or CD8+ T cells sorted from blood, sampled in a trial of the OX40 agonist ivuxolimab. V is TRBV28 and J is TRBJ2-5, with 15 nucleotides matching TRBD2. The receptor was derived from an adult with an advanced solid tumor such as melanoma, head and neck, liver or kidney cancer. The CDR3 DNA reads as TGTGCCAGCAGTCCGGGACTAGCGGGAGGACAAGAGACCCAGTACTTC. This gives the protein CASSPGLAGGQETQYF. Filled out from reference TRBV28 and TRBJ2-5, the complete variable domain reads DVKVTQSSRYLVKRTGEKVFLECVQDMDHENMFWYRQDPGLGLRLIYFSYDVKMKEKGDIPEGYSVSREKKERFSLILESASTNQTSMYLCASSPGLAGGQETQYFGPGTRLLVL.